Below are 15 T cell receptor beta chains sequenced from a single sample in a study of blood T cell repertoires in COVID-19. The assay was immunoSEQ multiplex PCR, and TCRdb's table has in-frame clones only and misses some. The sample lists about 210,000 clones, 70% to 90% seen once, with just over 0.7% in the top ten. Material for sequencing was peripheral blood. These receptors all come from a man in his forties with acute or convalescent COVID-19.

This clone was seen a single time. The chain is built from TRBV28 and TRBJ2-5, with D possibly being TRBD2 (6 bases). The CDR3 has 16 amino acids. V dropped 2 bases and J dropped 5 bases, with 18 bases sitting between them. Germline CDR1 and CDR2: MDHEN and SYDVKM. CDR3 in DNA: TGTGCCAGCAGTTTACCCGCGGCAGCGCTAGCGGAGACCCAGTACTTC. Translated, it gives CASSLPAAALAETQYF.

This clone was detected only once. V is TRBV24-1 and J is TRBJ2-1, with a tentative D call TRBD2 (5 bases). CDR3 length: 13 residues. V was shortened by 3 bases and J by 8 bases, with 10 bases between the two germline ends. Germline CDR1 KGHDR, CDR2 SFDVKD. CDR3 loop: CATSDGRGDEQFF. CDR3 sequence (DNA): TGTGCCACCAGTGATGGGAGAGGAGATGAGCAGTTCTTC.

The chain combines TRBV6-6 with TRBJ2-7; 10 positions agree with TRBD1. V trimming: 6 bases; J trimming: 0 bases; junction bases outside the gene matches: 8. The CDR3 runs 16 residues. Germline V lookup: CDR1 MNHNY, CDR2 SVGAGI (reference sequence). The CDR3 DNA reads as TGTGCCAGCAGACCGGGACAGGGGCTAAACTCCTACGAGCAGTACTTC. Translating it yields CASRPGQGLNSYEQYF.

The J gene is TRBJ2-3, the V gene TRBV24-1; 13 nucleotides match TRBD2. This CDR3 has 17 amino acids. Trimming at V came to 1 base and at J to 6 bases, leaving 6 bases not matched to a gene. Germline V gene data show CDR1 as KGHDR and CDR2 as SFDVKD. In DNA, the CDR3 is TGTGCCACCAGTGATTTCGATGGACTAGCGGGAGTGGATACGCAGTATTTT. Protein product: CATSDFDGLAGVDTQYF.

CDR3 in DNA: TGTGCCAGCAGTTTATCACCCCGAGGAGGATTTGGCTACACCTTC. Translation: CASSLSPRGGFGYTF. The chain uses TRBV27 and TRBJ1-2; D remains unclear. V was clipped by 0 bases and J by 7 bases, with 15 bases between them. This CDR3 has 15 amino acids. From germline, CDR1 is MNHEY and CDR2 SMNVEV (reference sequence).

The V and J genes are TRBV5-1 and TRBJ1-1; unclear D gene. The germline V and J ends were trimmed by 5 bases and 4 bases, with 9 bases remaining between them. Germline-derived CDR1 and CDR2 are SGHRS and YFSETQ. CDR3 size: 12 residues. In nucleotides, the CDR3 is TGCGCCAGCAGAGGAGGGAGCACTGAAGCTTTCTTT. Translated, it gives CASRGGSTEAFF.

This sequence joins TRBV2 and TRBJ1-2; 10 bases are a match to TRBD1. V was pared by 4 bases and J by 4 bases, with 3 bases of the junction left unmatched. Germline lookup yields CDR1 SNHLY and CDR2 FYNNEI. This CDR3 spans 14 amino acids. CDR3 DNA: TGTGCCAGCAGTGTACGGGACAGGGGCTATGGCTACACCTTC. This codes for CASSVRDRGYGYTF.

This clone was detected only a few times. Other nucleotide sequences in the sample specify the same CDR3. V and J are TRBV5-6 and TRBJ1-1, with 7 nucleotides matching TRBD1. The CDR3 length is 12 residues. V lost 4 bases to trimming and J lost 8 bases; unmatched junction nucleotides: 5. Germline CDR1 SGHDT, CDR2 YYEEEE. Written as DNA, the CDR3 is TGTGCCAGCAGCCGGGACAGTACAGAAGCTTTCTTT. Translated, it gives CASSRDSTEAFF. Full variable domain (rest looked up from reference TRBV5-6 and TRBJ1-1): DAGVTQSPTHLIKTRGQQVTLRCSPKSGHDTVSWYQQALGQGPQFIFQYYEEEERQRGNFPDRFSGHQFPNYSSELNVNALLLGDSALYLCASSRDSTEAFFGQGTRLTVV.

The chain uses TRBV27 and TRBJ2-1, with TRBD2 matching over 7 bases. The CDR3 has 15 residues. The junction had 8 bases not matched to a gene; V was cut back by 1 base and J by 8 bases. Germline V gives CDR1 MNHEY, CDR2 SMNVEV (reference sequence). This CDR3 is CASSLWGGSFYEQFF. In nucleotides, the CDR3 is TGTGCCAGCAGTTTATGGGGCGGGAGCTTTTATGAGCAGTTCTTC.

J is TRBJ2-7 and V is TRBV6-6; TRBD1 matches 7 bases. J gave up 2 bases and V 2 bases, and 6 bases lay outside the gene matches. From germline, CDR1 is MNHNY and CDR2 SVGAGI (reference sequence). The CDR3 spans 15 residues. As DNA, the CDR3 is TGTGCCAGCAGTTACACCGGGACAGTACCCTACGAGCAGTACTTC. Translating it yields CASSYTGTVPYEQYF.

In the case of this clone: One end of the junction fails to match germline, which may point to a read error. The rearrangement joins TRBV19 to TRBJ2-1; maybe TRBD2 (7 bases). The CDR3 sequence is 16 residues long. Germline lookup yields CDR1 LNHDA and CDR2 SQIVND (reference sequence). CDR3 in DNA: TGTGCAAGTAGGGGGGGATCGCAGGCGATCTACAATGAGCAGTTCTTC. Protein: CASRGGSQAIYNEQFF. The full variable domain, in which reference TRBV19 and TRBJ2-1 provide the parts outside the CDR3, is DGGITQSPKYLFRKEGQNVTLSCEQNLNHDAMYWYRQDPGQGLRLIYYSQIVNDFQKGDIAEGYSVSREKKESFPLTVTSAQKNPTAFYLCASRGGSQAIYNEQFFGPGTRLTVL.

CDR3 nucleotides: TGTGCCAGCAGGATGGGGACAGGGAACCACAATGAGCAGTTCTTC. Its translation: CASRMGTGNHNEQFF. The V call is TRBV27, the J call TRBJ2-1, with 9 bases fitting TRBD1. Germline CDR1 reads MNHEY; CDR2 reads SMNVEV (reference sequence). This CDR3 has 15 amino acids. The ends lost 6 bases at V and 5 bases at J; junction bases unmatched: 8.

The CDR3 spells CASSLSRTTNEKLFF. The CDR3 DNA sequence: TGCGCCAGCAGCTTGAGCAGGACAACTAATGAAAAACTGTTTTTT. The chain combines TRBV5-1 with TRBJ1-4; D call uncertain. V was clipped by 1 base and J by 0 bases, with 7 bases between them. The CDR3 length is 15 residues. Per germline, CDR1 SGHRS and CDR2 YFSETQ.

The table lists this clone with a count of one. The CDR3: CASSWDRAKTEAFF. In DNA, the CDR3 is TGCGCCAGCAGCTGGGACAGGGCTAAAACTGAAGCTTTCTTT. J is TRBJ1-1 and V is TRBV5-1, with 9 bases aligning to TRBD1. The CDR3 spans 14 residues. The V gene end was trimmed by 3 bases and the J gene end by 5 bases; junction bases not matched to a gene: 5. The germline V gene encodes CDR1 SGHRS and CDR2 YFSETQ.

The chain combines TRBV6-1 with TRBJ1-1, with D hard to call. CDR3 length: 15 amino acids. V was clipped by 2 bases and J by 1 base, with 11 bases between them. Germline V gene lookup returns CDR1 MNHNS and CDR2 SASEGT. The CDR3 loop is CASSEWLQQNTEAFF. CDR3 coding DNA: TGTGCCAGCAGTGAATGGCTGCAACAGAACACTGAAGCTTTCTTT.